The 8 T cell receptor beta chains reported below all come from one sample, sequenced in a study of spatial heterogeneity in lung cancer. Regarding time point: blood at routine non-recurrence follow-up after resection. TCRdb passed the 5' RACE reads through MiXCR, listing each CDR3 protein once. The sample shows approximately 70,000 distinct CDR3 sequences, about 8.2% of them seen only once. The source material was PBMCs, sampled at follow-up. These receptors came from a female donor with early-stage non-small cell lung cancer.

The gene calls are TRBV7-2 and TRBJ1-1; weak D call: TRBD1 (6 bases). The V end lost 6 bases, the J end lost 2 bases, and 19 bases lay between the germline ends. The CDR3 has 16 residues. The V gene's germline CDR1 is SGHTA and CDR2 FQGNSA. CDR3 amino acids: CASSSYLGTPNTEAFF. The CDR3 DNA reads TGTGCCAGCAGTTCATACTTGGGGACACCAAACACTGAAGCTTTCTTT.

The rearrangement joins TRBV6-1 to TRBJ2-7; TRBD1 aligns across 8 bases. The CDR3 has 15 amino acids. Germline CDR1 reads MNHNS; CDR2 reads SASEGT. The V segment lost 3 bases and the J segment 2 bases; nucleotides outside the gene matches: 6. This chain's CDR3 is CASSELPTGAYEQYF. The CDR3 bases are TGTGCCAGCAGTGAGTTACCGACAGGGGCCTACGAGCAGTACTTC.

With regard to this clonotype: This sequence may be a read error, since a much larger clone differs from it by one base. CDR3 sequence reads: CASSLLGSSYEQYF. Here the CDR3 DNA reads TGTGCCAGCAGCTTACTTGGCAGCTCCTACGAGCAGTACTTC. The J gene is TRBJ2-7, the V gene TRBV7-9; D is ambiguous. The CDR3 length is 14 residues. Trimming cost V 2 bases and J 0 bases, with 8 bases left between them. The germline CDR1 and CDR2 sequences are SEHNR and FQNEAQ (reference sequence).

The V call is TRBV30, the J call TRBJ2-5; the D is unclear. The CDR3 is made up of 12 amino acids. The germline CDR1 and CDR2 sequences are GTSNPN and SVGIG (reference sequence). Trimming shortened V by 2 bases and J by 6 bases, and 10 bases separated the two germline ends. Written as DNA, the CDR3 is TGTGCCTGGAGTTCGGAAGGGAAGACCCAGTACTTC. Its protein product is CAWSSEGKTQYF.

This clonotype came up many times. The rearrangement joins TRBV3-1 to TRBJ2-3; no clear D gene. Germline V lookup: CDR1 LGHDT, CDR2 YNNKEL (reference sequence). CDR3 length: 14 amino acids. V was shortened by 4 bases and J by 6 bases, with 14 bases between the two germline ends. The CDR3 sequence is CASSPGTTGDTQYF. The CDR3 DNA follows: TGTGCCAGCAGCCCGGGCACAACTGGGGATACGCAGTATTTT.

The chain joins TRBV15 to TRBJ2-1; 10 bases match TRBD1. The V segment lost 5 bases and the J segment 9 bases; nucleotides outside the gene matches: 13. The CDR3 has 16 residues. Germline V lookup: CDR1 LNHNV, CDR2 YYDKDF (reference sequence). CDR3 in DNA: TGTGCCACCAGCTTAGGGGGCCGACAGGGGGCTGGTGAGCAGTTCTTC. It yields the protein CATSLGGRQGAGEQFF.

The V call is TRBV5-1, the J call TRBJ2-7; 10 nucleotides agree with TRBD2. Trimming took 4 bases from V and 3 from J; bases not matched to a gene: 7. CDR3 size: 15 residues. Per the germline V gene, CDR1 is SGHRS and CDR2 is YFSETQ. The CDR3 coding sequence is TGCGCCAGCAGCGTGCTAGCGGGAGTTATCTACGAGCAGTACTTC. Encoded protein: CASSVLAGVIYEQYF.

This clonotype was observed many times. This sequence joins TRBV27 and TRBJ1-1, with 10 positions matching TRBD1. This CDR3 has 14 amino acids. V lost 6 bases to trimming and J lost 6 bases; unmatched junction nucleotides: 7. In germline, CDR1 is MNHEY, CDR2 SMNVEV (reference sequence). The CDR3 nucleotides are TGTGCCAGCAGCCGGGACAGGGGTACGGCTGAAGCTTTCTTT. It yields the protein CASSRDRGTAEAFF.